This TCR beta chain was sequenced for a study of blood T cell repertoires in COVID-19. Study information: Acute and convalescent COVID-19 specimens originated in the United States, Italy and Spain.

The CDR3 contains 19 residues. Trimming at V came to 0 bases and at J to 0 bases, leaving 10 bases not matched to a gene. CDR1 and CDR2 from the germline V gene are MNHEY and SVGEGT. The protocol was immunoSEQ multiplex PCR, while the TCRdb copy is restricted to in-frame clones and leaves out a portion. The data contain over 100,000 clones, 75% to 85% of them singletons. Sequenced sample: peripheral blood. V is TRBV6-2 or TRBV6-3 and J is TRBJ1-5; 8 bases fit TRBD1. The sequence came from an elderly woman with acute or convalescent COVID-19. This CDR3 is CASSYSRDRSEYSNQPQHF. In DNA form, the CDR3 reads TGTGCCAGCAGTTACTCGCGGGACAGGTCGGAGTATAGCAATCAGCCCCAGCATTTT.